One and the same sample provided the 3 T cell receptor beta chains below, sequenced in a study of blood T cells in healthy people across ages. Next came a second PCR, run for roughly 6 to 11 cycles, which used a sample-barcoded 5' primer along with a J-beta primer mix. TCRdb re-derived calls from the 5' RACE reads in MiXCR, one entry per CDR3 protein. Of some 900,000 distinct CDR3 sequences listed, around 26% are singletons. Sequencing used blood. The receptor set was obtained from a woman aged 80 or over in good health.

V gene TRBV10-3 combines with J gene TRBJ1-1, with D possibly matching TRBD1 (6 bases). V shed 2 bases and J shed 1 base, with 8 bases lying between them. CDR1 and CDR2 from the germline V gene are ENHRY and SYGVKD. The CDR3 is 14 residues long. CDR3 bases: TGTGCCATCAGTGAGGGGGGGCGGAACACTGAAGCTTTCTTT. Translated, it gives CAISEGGRNTEAFF.

There are a few counts of this clonotype. This chain joins TRBV10-3 and TRBJ2-3, with 12 bases fitting TRBD2. The ends lost 10 bases at V and 2 bases at J; junction bases unmatched: 4. Germline values: CDR1 ENHRY, CDR2 SYGVKD. This CDR3 contains 14 residues. The CDR3, as DNA: TGTGCCACCGGACTAGCGGGGTACACAGATACGCAGTATTTT. Amino acid sequence: CATGLAGYTDTQYF.

This clonotype was seen ten or more times. The chain combines TRBV7-2 with TRBJ2-5; 11 bases line up with TRBD2. The CDR3 spans 16 residues. Germline assignment: CDR1 SGHTA and CDR2 FQGNSA. J was trimmed by 0 bases and V by 5 bases; bases with no gene match: 5. The chain's CDR3 is CASSHRLAGYQETQYF. The CDR3, as DNA: TGTGCCAGCAGCCATAGACTAGCGGGGTACCAAGAGACCCAGTACTTC.